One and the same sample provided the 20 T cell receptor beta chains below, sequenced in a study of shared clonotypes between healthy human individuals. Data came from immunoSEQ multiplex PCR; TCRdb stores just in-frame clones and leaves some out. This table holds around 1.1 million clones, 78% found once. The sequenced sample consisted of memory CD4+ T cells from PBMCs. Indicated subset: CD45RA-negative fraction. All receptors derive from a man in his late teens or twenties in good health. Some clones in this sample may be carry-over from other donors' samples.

This chain's CDR3 is CATRLTGAREQYF. CDR3 DNA: TGTGCCACCAGATTAACAGGGGCGCGCGAGCAGTACTTC. The chain is built from TRBV19 and TRBJ2-7; 7 bases match TRBD1. The germline CDR1 and CDR2 sequences are LNHDA and SQIVND (reference sequence). V trimming: 10 bases; J trimming: 6 bases; junction bases outside the gene matches: 12. The CDR3 spans 13 residues.

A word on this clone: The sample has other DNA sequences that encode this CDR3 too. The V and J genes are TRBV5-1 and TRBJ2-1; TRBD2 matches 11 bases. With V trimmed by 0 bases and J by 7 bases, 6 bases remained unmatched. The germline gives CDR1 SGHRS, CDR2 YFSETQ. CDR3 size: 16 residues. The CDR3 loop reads CASSLDLAGGGNEQFF. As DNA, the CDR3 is TGCGCCAGCAGCTTGGACCTAGCGGGAGGAGGGAATGAGCAGTTCTTC.

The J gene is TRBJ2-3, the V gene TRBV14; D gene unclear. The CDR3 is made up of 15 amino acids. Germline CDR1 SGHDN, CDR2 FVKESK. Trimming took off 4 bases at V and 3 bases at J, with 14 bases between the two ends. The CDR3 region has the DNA TGTGCCAGCAGCCTCCTTATGTCCGCTACAGATACGCAGTATTTT. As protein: CASSLLMSATDTQYF.

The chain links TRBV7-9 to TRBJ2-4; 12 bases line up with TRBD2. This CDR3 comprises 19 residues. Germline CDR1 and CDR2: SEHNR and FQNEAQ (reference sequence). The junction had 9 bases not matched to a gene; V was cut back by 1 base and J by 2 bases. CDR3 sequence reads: CASSLGVASGRAPKNIQYF. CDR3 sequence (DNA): TGTGCCAGCAGCTTAGGGGTCGCTAGCGGGAGGGCCCCCAAAAACATTCAGTACTTC.

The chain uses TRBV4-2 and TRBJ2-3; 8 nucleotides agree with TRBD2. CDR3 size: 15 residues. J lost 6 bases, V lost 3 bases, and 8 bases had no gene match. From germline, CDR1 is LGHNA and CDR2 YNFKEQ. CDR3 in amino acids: CASSHAGTRGDTQYF. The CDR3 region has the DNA TGTGCCAGCAGCCATGCCGGGACTAGGGGGGATACGCAGTATTTT.

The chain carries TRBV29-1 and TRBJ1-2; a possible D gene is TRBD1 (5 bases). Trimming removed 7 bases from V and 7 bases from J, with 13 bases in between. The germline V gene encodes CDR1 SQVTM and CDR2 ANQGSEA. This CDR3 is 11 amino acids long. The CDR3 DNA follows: TGCAGCGCCTGGGGCCTGAGTGGCTACACCTTC. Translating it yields CSAWGLSGYTF.

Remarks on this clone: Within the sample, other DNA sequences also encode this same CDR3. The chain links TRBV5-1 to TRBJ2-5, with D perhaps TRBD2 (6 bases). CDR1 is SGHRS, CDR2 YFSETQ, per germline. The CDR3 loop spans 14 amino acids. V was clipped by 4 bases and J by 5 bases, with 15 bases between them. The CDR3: CASSPGTGVETQYF. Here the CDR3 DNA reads TGCGCCAGCAGCCCCGGGACTGGGGTCGAGACCCAGTACTTC.

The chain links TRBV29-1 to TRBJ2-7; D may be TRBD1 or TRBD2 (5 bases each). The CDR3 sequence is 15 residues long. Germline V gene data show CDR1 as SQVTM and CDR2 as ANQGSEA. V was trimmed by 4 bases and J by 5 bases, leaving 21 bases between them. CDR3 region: CSVAAGGWGMDEQYF. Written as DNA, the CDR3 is TGCAGCGTTGCAGCCGGAGGATGGGGGATGGACGAGCAGTACTTC.

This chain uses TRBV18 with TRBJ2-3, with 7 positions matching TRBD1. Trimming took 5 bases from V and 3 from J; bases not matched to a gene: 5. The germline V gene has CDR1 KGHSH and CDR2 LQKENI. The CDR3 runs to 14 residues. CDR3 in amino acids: CASSMTGLTDTQYF. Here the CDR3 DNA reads TGTGCCAGCTCAATGACAGGGTTGACAGATACGCAGTATTTT.

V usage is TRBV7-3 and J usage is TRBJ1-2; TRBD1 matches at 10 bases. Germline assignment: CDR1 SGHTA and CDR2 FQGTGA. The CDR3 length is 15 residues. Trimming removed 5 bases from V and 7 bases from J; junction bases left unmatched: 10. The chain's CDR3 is CASSPHPGQGVGYTF. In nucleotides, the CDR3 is TGTGCCAGCAGCCCACACCCCGGACAGGGGGTTGGCTACACCTTC. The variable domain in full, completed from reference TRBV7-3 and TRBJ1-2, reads GAGVSQTPSNKVTEKGKYVELRCDPISGHTALYWYRQSLGQGPEFLIYFQGTGAADDSGLPNDRFFAVRPEGSVSTLKIQRTERGDSAVYLCASSPHPGQGVGYTFGSGTRLTVV.

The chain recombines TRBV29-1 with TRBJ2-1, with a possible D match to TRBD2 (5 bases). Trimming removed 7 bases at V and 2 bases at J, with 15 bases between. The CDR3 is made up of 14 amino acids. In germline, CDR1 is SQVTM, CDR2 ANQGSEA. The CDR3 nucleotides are TGCAGCGCCCGGGGTTCTCAAACCTACAATGAGCAGTTCTTC. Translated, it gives CSARGSQTYNEQFF.

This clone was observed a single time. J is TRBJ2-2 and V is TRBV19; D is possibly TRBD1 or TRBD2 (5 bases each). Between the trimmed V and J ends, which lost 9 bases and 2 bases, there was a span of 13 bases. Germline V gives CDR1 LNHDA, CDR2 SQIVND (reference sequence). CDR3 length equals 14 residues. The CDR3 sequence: CASLRGINTGELFF. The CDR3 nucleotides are TGTGCCAGCCTGAGGGGAATCAACACCGGGGAGCTGTTTTTT.

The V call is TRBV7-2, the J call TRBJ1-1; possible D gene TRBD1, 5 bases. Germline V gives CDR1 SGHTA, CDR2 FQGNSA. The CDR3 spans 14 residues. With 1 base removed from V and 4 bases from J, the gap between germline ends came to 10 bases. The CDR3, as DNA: TGTGCCAGCAGCTTAGGGGGGGAGAGCACTGAAGCTTTCTTT. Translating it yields CASSLGGESTEAFF.

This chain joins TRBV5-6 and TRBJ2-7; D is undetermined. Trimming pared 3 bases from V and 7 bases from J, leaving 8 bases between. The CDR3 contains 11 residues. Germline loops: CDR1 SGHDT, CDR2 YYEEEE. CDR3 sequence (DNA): TGTGCCAGCAGCTACGACCGAGAGCAGTACTTC. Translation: CASSYDREQYF.

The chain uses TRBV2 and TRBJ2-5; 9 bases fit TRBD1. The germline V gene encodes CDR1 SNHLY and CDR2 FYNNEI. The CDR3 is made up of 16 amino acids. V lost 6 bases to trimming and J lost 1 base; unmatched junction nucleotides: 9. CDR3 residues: CASSLTGTGIQETQYF. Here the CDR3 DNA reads TGTGCCAGCAGCCTAACCGGGACAGGGATCCAAGAGACCCAGTACTTC. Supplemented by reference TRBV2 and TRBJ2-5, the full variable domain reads EPEVTQTPSHQVTQMGQEVILRCVPISNHLYFYWYRQILGQKVEFLVSFYNNEISEKSEIFDDQFSVERPDGSNFTLKIRSTKLEDSAMYFCASSLTGTGIQETQYFGPGTRLLVL.

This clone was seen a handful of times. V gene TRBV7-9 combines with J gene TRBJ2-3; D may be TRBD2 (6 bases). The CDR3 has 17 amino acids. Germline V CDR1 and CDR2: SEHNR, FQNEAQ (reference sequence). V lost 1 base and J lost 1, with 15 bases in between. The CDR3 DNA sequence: TGTGCCAGCAGCTTAGTAGTTTCTAGCGTTGGCACAGATACGCAGTATTTT. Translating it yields CASSLVVSSVGTDTQYF.

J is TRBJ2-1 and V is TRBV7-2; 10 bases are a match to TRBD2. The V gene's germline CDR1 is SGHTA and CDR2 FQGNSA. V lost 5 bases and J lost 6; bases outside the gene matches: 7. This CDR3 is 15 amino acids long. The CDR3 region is CASSRTSGIGNEQFF. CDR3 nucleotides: TGTGCCAGCAGCCGTACTAGCGGGATAGGCAATGAGCAGTTCTTC.

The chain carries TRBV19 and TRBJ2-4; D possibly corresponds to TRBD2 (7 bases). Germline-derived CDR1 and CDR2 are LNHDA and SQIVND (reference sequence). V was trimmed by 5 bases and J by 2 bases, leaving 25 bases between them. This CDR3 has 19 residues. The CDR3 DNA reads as TGTGCCAGTAGTCTTCGCAGCGGGGACACCGACGGGTCCAAAAACATTCAGTACTTC. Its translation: CASSLRSGDTDGSKNIQYF.

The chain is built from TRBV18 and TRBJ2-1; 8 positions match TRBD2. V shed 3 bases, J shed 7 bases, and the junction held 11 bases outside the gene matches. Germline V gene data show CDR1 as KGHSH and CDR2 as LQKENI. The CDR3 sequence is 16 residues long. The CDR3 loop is CASSPPGSGSVNEQFF. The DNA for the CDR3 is TGTGCCAGCTCACCCCCGGGGAGCGGGAGTGTGAATGAGCAGTTCTTC. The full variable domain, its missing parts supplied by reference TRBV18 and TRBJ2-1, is NAGVMQNPRHLVRRRGQEARLRCSPMKGHSHVYWYRQLPEEGLKFMVYLQKENIIDESGMPKERFSAEFPKEGPSILRIQQVVRGDSAAYFCASSPPGSGSVNEQFFGPGTRLTVL.

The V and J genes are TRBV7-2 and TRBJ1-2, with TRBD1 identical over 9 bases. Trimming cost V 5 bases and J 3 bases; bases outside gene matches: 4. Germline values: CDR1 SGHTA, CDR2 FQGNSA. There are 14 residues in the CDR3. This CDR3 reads CASSGRQGDYGYTF. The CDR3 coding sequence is TGTGCCAGCAGCGGCCGACAGGGGGACTATGGCTACACCTTC. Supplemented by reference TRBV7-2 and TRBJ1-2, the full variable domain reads GAGVSQSPSNKVTEKGKDVELRCDPISGHTALYWYRQSLGQGLEFLIYFQGNSAPDKSGLPSDRFSAERTGGSVSTLTIQRTQQEDSAVYLCASSGRQGDYGYTFGSGTRLTVV.